The 13 T cell receptor beta chains below all came from one sample that was sequenced in a study of control samples from healthy donors and cancer patients. Sequenced by immunoSEQ multiplex PCR; TCRdb stores in-frame clones only, minus some. Of over 200,000 clones listed, more than 65% were seen once; the top ten hold roughly 15%. Sequencing was carried out using PBMCs. These receptors were obtained from a woman in her fifties or sixties with lung cancer.

To note about this clone: At one of its ends the junction is not consistent with the germline gene, which may arise from a read error. The V call is TRBV7-7, the J call TRBJ2-5, with 7 bases that match TRBD1. Looked up from germline, CDR1 is SSHAT and CDR2 is FNYEAQ (reference sequence). The length of the CDR3 is 17 residues. For the CDR3, the DNA is TGTGCTAGCAGCTTAGCGCTAGGGGGCGCTGACCAAGAGACCCAGTACTTC. Protein product: CASSLALGGADQETQYF.

The J gene is TRBJ1-1, the V gene TRBV5-4; D may be TRBD1 (5 bases). Germline CDR1 is SGHNT and CDR2 is YYREEE (reference sequence). This CDR3 spans 13 amino acids. The V end lost 0 bases, the J end lost 3 bases, and 6 bases lay between the germline ends. CDR3 nucleotide sequence: TGTGCCAGCAGCTTGGTCAGGGACACTGAAGCTTTCTTT. Translated: CASSLVRDTEAFF. The whole variable domain, remainder taken from reference TRBV5-4 and TRBJ1-1, is ETGVTQSPTHLIKTRGQQVTLRCSSQSGHNTVSWYQQALGQGPQFIFQYYREEENGRGNFPPRFSGLQFPNYSSELNVNALELDDSALYLCASSLVRDTEAFFGQGTRLTVV.

The chain uses TRBV5-1 and TRBJ2-7; D perhaps matches TRBD1 (5 bases). The CDR3 sequence is 14 residues long. Trimming left V 1 base short and J 3 bases short, with 11 bases between. The germline V gene encodes CDR1 SGHRS and CDR2 YFSETQ. CDR3 protein: CASSLLDKVYEQYF. CDR3 nucleotides: TGCGCCAGCAGCTTGCTGGACAAAGTCTACGAGCAGTACTTC.

The chain combines TRBV19 with TRBJ1-5; TRBD1 aligns across 7 bases. The V gene end was trimmed by 5 bases and the J gene end by 5 bases; junction bases not matched to a gene: 6. The CDR3 extends over 14 amino acids. The germline V gene encodes CDR1 LNHDA and CDR2 SQIVND (reference sequence). In DNA, the CDR3 is TGTGCCAGTAGTGGGTCAGGGGGAGATCAGCCCCAGCATTTT. It is translated as CASSGSGGDQPQHF.

V usage is TRBV6-4 and J usage is TRBJ1-4; D is perhaps TRBD1 (5 bases). V lost 2 bases to trimming and J lost 8 bases, with 18 bases between them. The CDR3 totals 16 residues. In germline, CDR1 is MRHNA, CDR2 SNTAGT. The CDR3 DNA sequence: TGTGCCAGCAGTGACACCCCTCCAGGGCTCGGGGAAAAACTGTTTTTT. It translates to CASSDTPPGLGEKLFF.

The rearrangement uses TRBV14 and TRBJ1-2; unclear D gene. The CDR3 runs 12 residues. Trimming removed 2 bases from V and 8 bases from J, with 9 bases in between. Germline lookup yields CDR1 SGHDN and CDR2 FVKESK. DNA of the CDR3: TGTGCCAGCAGCCAATATAGGGAAGGCTACACCTTC. As protein: CASSQYREGYTF. The full variable domain, rest sourced from reference TRBV14 and TRBJ1-2, is EAGVTQFPSHSVIEKGQTVTLRCDPISGHDNLYWYRRVMGKEIKFLLHFVKESKQDESGMPNNRFLAERTGGTYSTLKVQPAELEDSGVYFCASSQYREGYTFGSGTRLTVV.

This sequence joins TRBV9 and TRBJ2-2; D may be TRBD1 or TRBD2 (5 bases each). There are 14 residues in the CDR3. Per germline, CDR1 SGDLS and CDR2 YYNGEE. V was clipped by 0 bases and J by 7 bases, with 10 bases between them. The CDR3 nucleotides read TGTGCCAGCAGCGTAGTGGGGGTTAACGGGGAGCTGTTTTTT. The encoded protein is CASSVVGVNGELFF.

The rearrangement joins TRBV30 to TRBJ1-6; D possibly corresponds to TRBD1 (6 bases). Trimming left V 4 bases short and J 0 bases short, with 13 bases between. The CDR3 runs 16 residues. Germline CDR1 and CDR2: GTSNPN and SVGIG (reference sequence). The CDR3 DNA is TGTGCCTGGACCGATGGGGGGCTCTCCTATAATTCACCCCTCCACTTT. Translating gives CAWTDGGLSYNSPLHF.

This rearrangement joins TRBV9 to TRBJ1-1; perhaps TRBD1 as D (5 bases). This CDR3 is 16 amino acids long. Trimming took 3 bases from V and 0 from J, leaving 15 bases between them. CDR1 is SGDLS and CDR2 is YYNGEE in the germline V gene. The CDR3 region is CASSEWDSTVNTEAFF. The CDR3 bases are TGTGCCAGCAGCGAGTGGGACTCGACGGTGAACACTGAAGCTTTCTTT. Filled out from reference TRBV9 and TRBJ1-1, the complete variable domain reads DSGVTQTPKHLITATGQRVTLRCSPRSGDLSVYWYQQSLDQGLQFLIQYYNGEERAKGNILERFSAQQFPDLHSELNLSSLELGDSALYFCASSEWDSTVNTEAFFGQGTRLTVV.

The rearrangement links TRBV28 to TRBJ1-2; no clear D gene. This CDR3 has 14 amino acids. CDR1 is MDHEN and CDR2 is SYDVKM in the germline V gene. Trimming stripped 5 bases from V and 0 bases from J, with 10 bases between. Written as DNA, the CDR3 is TGTGCCAGCAGTCAGGCCGGGGCTAACTATGGCTACACCTTC. It is translated as CASSQAGANYGYTF.

The chain employs TRBV9 and TRBJ2-1; D not certain. CDR1 is SGDLS, CDR2 YYNGEE, per germline. The CDR3 runs 13 residues. The V gene lost 0 bases and the J gene lost 6 bases, with 7 bases spanning the gap. CDR3 DNA: TGTGCCAGCAGCGTAGTTAACAGCAATGAGCAGTTCTTC. Translating gives CASSVVNSNEQFF. Drawing the rest from reference TRBV9 and TRBJ2-1, the complete variable domain is DSGVTQTPKHLITATGQRVTLRCSPRSGDLSVYWYQQSLDQGLQFLIQYYNGEERAKGNILERFSAQQFPDLHSELNLSSLELGDSALYFCASSVVNSNEQFFGPGTRLTVL.

This sequence joins TRBV15 and TRBJ1-5, with D tentatively TRBD1 (6 bases). Trimming removed 4 bases at V and 2 bases at J, with 12 bases between. There are 15 residues in the CDR3. Germline V gene sequence: CDR1 LNHNV, CDR2 YYDKDF (reference sequence). The CDR3 DNA reads TGTGCCACCAGCAAAGGGGGGGACGGCAATCAGCCCCAGCATTTT. Translated: CATSKGGDGNQPQHF.

The chain uses TRBV18 and TRBJ2-2; D possibly corresponds to TRBD2 (5 bases). Germline CDR1 and CDR2: KGHSH and LQKENI. V was trimmed by 2 bases and J by 6 bases, leaving 13 bases between them. This CDR3 has 15 amino acids. The CDR3 DNA reads as TGTGCCAGCTCACCAAACCGAGGGTCAGCCGGGGAGCTGTTTTTT. The encoded protein is CASSPNRGSAGELFF.